This T cell receptor beta chain appears in the sequencing data of a study of metastatic and nonmetastatic thyroid tumors. About the study: Samples came from malignant and benign thyroid patients, and repertoires were compared across blood and tumor or nodule tissue.

TCRdb re-called clones via MiXCR from the PCR reads. The profile shows about 40,000 clones, 9.5% to 12% of them singletons. This clone was counted many times. Other DNA variants within this sample encode the same CDR3. Treatment of any kind had been given to no patient before thyroid surgery. Germline values: CDR1 SGDLS, CDR2 YYNGEE. V trimming: 0 bases; J trimming: 4 bases; junction bases outside the gene matches: 7. The CDR3 consists of 16 residues. The V and J genes are TRBV9 and TRBJ2-1, with TRBD2 identical over 7 bases. The sequence came from a female donor with papillary thyroid cancer or a benign thyroid nodule (not recorded which). Some clones in this sample may be carry-over from other donors' samples. The sequenced sample consisted of blood. The CDR3 bases are TGTGCCAGCAGCGTAGATCCTACTAGCGATTACAATGAGCAGTTCTTC. Its protein product is CASSVDPTSDYNEQFF.